This TCR beta chain was documented in a study of OX40 agonist ivuxolimab in advanced cancers. Overall study context: Patients assigned to dose escalation were diagnosed with hepatocellular carcinoma, melanoma, renal cell or head and neck cancer.

In this sample, this clone turned up once. Measured with immunoSEQ multiplex PCR; TCRdb has only the in-frame clones, and not every one. The sample holds 65,000 to 85,000 clones; 80% to 95% are singletons and the top ten take 7.6%. This receptor was identified in an adult with an advanced solid tumor such as melanoma, head and neck, liver or kidney cancer. The source material was CD4+ or CD8+ T cells sorted from blood, sampled in a trial of the OX40 agonist ivuxolimab.

The chain's CDR3 is CASSAEWGVPSNTGELFF. The CDR3 coding sequence is TGTGCCAGCAGCGCGGAATGGGGGGTCCCCTCGAACACCGGGGAGCTGTTTTTT. The chain recombines TRBV9 with TRBJ2-2, with a tentative D call TRBD2 (6 bases). Looked up from germline, CDR1 is SGDLS and CDR2 is YYNGEE. Trimming stripped 3 bases from V and 0 bases from J, with 18 bases between. This CDR3 contains 18 residues.